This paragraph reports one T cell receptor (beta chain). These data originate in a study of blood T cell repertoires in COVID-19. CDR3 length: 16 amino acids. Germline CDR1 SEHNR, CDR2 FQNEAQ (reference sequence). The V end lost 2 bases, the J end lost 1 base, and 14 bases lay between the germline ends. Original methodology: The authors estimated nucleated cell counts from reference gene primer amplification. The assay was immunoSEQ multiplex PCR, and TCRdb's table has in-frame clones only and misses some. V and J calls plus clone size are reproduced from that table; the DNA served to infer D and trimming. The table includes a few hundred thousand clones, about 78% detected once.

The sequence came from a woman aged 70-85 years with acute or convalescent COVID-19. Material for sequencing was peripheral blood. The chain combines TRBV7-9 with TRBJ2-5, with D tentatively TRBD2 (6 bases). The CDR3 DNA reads TGTGCCAGCAGCTTAATGGTGGGACTCGGCCAAGAGACCCAGTACTTC. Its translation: CASSLMVGLGQETQYF.